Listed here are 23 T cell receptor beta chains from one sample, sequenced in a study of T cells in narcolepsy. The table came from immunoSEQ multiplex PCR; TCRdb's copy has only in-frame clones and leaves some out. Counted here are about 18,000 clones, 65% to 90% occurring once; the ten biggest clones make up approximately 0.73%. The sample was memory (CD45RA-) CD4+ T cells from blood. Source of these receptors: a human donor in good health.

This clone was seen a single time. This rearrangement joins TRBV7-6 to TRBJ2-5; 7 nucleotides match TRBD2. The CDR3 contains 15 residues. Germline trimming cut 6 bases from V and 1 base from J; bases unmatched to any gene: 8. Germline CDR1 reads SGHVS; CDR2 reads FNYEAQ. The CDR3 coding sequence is TGTGCCAGCAGGGGCACTAGCGAAGTCCAAGAGACCCAGTACTTC. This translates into CASRGTSEVQETQYF.

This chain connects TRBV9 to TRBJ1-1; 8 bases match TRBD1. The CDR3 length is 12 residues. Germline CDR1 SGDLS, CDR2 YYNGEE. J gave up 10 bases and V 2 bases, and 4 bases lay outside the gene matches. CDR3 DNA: TGTGCCAGCAGCGTCGGACAGGGAATAGCTTTCTTT. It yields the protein CASSVGQGIAFF.

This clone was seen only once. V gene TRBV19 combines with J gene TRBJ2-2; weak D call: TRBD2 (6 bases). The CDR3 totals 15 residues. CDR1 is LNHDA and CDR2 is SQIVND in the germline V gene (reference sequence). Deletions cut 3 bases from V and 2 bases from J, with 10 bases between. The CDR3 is CASSIRAGNTGELFF. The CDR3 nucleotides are TGTGCCAGTAGTATTCGGGCGGGAAACACCGGGGAGCTGTTTTTT.

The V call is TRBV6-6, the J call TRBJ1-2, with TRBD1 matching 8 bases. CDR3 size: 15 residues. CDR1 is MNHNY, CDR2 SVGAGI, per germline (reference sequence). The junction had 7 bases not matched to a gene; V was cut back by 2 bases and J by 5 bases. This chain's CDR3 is CASSYDPGQGYGYTF. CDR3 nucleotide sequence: TGTGCCAGCAGTTACGATCCCGGACAGGGTTATGGCTACACCTTC.

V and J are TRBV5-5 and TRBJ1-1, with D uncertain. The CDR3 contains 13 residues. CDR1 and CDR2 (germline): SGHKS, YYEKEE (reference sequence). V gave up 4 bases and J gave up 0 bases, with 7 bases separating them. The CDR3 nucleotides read TGTGCCAGCAGCCATTACATGAACACTGAAGCTTTCTTT. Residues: CASSHYMNTEAFF. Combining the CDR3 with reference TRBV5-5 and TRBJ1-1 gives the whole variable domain DAGVTQSPTHLIKTRGQQVTLRCSPISGHKSVSWYQQVLGQGPQFIFQYYEKEERGRGNFPDRFSARQFPNYSSELNVNALLLGDSALYLCASSHYMNTEAFFGQGTRLTVV.

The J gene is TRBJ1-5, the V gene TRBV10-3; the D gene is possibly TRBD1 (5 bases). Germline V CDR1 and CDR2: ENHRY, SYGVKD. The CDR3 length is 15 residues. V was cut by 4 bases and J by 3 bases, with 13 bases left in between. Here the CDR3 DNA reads TGTGCCATCAGTGCGGGGCAGGACTCCAATCAGCCCCAGCATTTT. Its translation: CAISAGQDSNQPQHF.

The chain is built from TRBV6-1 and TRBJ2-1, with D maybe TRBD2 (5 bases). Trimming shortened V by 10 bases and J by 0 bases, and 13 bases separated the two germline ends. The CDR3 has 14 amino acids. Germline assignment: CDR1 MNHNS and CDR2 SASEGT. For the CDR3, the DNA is TGTGCCACCTCACGAGGGAGCTCCTACAATGAGCAGTTCTTC. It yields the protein CATSRGSSYNEQFF.

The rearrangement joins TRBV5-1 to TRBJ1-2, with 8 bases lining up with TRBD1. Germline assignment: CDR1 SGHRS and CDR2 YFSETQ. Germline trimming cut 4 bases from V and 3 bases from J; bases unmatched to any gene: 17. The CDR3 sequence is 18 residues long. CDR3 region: CASSRGVWRTGFYYGYTF. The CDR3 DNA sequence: TGCGCCAGCAGCCGAGGAGTATGGAGGACAGGGTTTTACTATGGCTACACCTTC.

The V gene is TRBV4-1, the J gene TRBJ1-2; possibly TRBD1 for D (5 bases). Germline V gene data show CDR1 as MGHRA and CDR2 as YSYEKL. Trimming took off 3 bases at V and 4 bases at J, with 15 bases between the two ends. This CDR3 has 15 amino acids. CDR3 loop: CASSQNGGSFYGYTF. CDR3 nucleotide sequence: TGCGCCAGCAGCCAGAATGGGGGATCCTTCTATGGCTACACCTTC.

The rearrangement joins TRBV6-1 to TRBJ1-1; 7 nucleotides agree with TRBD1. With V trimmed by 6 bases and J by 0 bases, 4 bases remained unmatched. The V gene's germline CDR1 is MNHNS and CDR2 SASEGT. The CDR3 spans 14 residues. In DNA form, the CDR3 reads TGTGCCAGCAGGGCGGACAGGTTGAACACTGAAGCTTTCTTT. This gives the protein CASRADRLNTEAFF.

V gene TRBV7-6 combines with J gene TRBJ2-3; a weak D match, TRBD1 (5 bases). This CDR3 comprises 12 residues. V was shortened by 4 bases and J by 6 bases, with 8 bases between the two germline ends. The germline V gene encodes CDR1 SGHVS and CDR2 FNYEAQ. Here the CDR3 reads CASSSAGDTQYF. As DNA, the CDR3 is TGTGCCAGCAGCTCAGCAGGGGATACGCAGTATTTT.

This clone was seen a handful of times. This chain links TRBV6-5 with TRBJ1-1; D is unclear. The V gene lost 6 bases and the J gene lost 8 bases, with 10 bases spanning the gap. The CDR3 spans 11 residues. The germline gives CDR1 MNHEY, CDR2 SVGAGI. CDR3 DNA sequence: TGTGCCAGCAGGAGGTCGGCAGAAGCTTTCTTT. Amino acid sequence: CASRRSAEAFF.

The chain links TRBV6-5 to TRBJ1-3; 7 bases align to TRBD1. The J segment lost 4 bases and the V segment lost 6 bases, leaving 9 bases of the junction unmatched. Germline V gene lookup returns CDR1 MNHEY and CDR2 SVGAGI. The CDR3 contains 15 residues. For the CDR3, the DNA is TGTGCCAGCAGGCGCAAGGGGGCGGCAGGAAACACCATATATTTT. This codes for CASRRKGAAGNTIYF.

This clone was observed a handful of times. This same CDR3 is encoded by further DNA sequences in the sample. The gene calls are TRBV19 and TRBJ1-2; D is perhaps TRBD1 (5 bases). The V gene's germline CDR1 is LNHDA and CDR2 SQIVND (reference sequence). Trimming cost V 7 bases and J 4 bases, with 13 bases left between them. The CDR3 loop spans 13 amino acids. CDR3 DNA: TGTGCCAGTAATAACGACAGAGCCTATGGCTACACCTTC. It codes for CASNNDRAYGYTF.

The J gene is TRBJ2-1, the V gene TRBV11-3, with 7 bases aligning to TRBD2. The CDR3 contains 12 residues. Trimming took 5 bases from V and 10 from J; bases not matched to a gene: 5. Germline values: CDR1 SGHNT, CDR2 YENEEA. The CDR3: CASSHGGDEQFF. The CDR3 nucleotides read TGTGCCAGCAGCCATGGGGGGGACGAGCAGTTCTTC.

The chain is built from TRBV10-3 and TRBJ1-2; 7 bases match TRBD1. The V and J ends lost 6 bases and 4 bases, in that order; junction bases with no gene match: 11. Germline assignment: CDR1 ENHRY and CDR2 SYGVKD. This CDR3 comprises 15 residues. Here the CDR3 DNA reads TGTGCCATCAGCGTCGACAGGGATGGGTCCTATGGCTACACCTTC. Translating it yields CAISVDRDGSYGYTF.

For the CDR3, the DNA is TGTGCTAGTGGTCTGGGGATGAGGGGAAATGGCTACACCTTC. Amino acid sequence: CASGLGMRGNGYTF. The chain couples TRBV12-5 to TRBJ1-2; TRBD1 is a possible D gene (5 bases). Trimming left V 5 bases short and J 6 bases short, with 16 bases between. CDR1 is LGHNT, CDR2 FRNRAP, per germline. The length of the CDR3 is 14 residues.

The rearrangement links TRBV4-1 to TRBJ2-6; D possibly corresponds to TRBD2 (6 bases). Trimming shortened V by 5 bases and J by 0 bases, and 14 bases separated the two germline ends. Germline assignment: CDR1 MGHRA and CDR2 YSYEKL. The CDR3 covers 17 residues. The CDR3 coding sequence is TGCGCCAGCAGCTGGGACTGGGCAAACTCTGGGGCCAACGTCCTGACTTTC. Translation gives CASSWDWANSGANVLTF.

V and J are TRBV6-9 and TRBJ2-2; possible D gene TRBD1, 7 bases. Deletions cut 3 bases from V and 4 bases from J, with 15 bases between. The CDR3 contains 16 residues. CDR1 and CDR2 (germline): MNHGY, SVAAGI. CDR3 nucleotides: TGTGCCAGCAGTTACTCCCCAGGGGGGCGCACCGGGGAGCTGTTTTTT. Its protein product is CASSYSPGGRTGELFF.

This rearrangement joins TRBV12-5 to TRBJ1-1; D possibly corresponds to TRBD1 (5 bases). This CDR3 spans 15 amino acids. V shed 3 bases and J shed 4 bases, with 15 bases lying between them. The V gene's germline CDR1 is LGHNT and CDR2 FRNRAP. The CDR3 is CASGLYPGSGTEAFF. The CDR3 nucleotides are TGTGCTAGTGGTTTATATCCAGGGAGCGGCACTGAAGCTTTCTTT.

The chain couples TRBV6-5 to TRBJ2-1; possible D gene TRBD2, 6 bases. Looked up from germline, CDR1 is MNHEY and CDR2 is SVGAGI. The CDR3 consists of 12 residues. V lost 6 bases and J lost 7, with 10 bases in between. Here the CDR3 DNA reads TGTGCCAGCAGCTTACGGGGGAATGAGCAGTTCTTC. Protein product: CASSLRGNEQFF.

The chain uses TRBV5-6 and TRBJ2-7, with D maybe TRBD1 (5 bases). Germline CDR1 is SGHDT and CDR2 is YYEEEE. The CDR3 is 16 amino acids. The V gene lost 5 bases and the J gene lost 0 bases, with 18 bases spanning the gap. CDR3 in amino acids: CASSYNRKFNSYEQYF. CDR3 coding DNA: TGTGCCAGCAGTTACAACAGGAAGTTTAACTCCTACGAGCAGTACTTC.

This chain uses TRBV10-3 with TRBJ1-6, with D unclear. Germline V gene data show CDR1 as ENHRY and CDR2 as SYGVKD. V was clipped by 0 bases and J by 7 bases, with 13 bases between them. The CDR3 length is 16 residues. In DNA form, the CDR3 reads TGTGCCATCAGTGAGTCGGCCGTCGGCGGGAATTCACCCCTCCACTTT. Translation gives CAISESAVGGNSPLHF.